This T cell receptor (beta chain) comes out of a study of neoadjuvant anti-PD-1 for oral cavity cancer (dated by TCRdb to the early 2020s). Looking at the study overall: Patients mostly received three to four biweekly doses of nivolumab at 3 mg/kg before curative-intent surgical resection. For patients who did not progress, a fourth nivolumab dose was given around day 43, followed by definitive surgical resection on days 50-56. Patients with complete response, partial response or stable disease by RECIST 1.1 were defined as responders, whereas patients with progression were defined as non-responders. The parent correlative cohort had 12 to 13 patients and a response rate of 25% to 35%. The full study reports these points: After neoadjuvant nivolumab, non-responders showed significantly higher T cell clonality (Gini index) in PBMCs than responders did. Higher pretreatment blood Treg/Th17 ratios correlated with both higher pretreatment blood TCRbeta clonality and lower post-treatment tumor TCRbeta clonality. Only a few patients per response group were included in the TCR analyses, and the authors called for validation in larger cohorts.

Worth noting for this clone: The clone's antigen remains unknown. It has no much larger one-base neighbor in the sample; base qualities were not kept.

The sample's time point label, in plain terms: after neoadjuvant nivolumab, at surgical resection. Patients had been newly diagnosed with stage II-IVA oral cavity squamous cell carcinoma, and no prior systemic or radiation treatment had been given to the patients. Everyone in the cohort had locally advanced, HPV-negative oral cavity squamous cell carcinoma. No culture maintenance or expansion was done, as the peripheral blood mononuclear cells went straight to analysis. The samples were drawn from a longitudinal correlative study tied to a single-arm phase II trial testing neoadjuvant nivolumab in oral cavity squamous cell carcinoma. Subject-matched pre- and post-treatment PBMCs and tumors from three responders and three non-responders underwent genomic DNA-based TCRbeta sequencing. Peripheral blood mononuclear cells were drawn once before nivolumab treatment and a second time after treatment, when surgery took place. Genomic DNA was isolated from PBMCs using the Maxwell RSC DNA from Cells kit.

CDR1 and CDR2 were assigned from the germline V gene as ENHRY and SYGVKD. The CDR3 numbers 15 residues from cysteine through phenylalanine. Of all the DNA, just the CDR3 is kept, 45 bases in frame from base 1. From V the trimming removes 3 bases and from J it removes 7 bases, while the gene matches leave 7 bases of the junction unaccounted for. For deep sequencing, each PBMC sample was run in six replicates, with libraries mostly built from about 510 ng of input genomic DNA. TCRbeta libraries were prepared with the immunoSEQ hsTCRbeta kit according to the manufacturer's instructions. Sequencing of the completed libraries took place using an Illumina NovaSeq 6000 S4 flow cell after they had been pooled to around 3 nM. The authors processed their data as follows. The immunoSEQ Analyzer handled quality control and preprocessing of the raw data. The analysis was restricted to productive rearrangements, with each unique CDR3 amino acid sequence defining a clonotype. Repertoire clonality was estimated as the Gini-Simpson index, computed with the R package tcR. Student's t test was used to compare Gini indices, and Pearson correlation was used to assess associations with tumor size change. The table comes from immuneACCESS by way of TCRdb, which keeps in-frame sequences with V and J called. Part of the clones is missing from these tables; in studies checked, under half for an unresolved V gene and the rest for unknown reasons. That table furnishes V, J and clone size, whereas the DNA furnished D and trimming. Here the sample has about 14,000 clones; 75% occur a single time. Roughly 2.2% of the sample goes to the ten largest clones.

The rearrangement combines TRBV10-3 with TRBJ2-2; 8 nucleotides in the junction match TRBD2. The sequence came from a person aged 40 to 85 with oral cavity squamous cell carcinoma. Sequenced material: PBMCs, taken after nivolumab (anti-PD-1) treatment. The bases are TGTGCCATCAGTGACTGGACTAGCCGAAGCGGGGAGCTGTTTTTT. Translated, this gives CAISDWTSRSGELFF.